This T cell receptor beta chain was sequenced in a study of shared clonotypes between healthy human individuals. Findings of the study overall: The four-donor shared clonotypes exceeded non-shared clonotypes in generation probability, with non-shared ones scoring lower. Sharing across four donors was highest in naive CD4 (roughly 5%) and lowest in memory CD8 (roughly 0.4%).

In the case of this clone: The antigen remains unidentified.

This CDR3 region has 12 residues. The germline V gene encodes CDR1 SGHTA and CDR2 FQGNSA. V lost 3 bases, J lost 6 bases, and 8 bases lay in between. Sorted-subset replicate PCR reactions were performed with approximately 200 ng DNA, corresponding to 30,000 or so T cell genomes. Repertoires were generated with immunoSEQ multiplex PCR, while TCRdb's copy carries only in-frame clones and drops some. In the table there are over 2 million clones, less than 95% of which are singletons. The specimen sequenced was naive CD4+ T cells from PBMCs. Subset indicated: CD45RA+ positively selected. The TCR comes from a man aged 18 to 29 in good health. Some clones in this sample may be carry-over from other donors' samples. The V gene is TRBV7-2, the J gene TRBJ1-2, with D perhaps matching TRBD1 (5 bases). The CDR3 coding sequence is TGTGCCAGCAGCTTCAGGGTTGATGGCTACACCTTC. This sequence encodes CASSFRVDGYTF.